This T cell receptor (beta chain) derives from a study of blood T cells in healthy people across ages. Points from the study as a whole: Underestimates were what the diversity estimates from one million T cells were considered to be. Higher naive T cell percentage went strongly together with higher TCR beta diversity.

Between the trimmed V and J ends, which lost 0 bases and 2 bases, there was a span of 10 bases. The CDR3 loop spans 15 amino acids. The germline gives CDR1 MNHNY, CDR2 SVGAGI (reference sequence). Next came a second PCR, run for about 7 to 12 cycles, which used a sample-barcoded 5' primer along with a J-beta primer mix. Each cDNA molecule, via a template-switch adaptor with 12 random nucleotides, was tagged. Researchers report that each sample yielded at least 2.5 million CDR3-containing paired-end reads. TCRdb reprocessed the 5' RACE reads with MiXCR, giving one entry per CDR3 protein. Counted here are approximately 730,000 distinct CDR3 sequences, roughly 43% occurring once; the ten biggest clones make up about 20%. Of note for this clonotype: Its antigen is as yet unknown.

The V and J genes are TRBV6-6 and TRBJ2-5; D is ambiguous. This TCR was recovered from a woman between 55 and 75 years old in good health. Sequences were obtained from blood. The DNA of the CDR3 is TGTGCCAGCAGTTACTCGTCCTTACAGCAAGAGACCCAGTACTTC. Its protein product is CASSYSSLQQETQYF.